The next 4 T cell receptor beta chains were all read from a single sample in a study of shared clonotypes between healthy human individuals. TCRdb's table, derived via immunoSEQ multiplex PCR, lists solely in-frame clones and lacks some. Found here are approximately 1.5 million clones, approximately 98.5% of them singletons; the top ten hold under 0.45%. Input material: naive CD4+ T cells sorted from blood. As to subset: CD45RA+ positively selected. Receptors originate from a man aged 25 to 40 in good health.

The chain employs TRBV5-1 and TRBJ1-1; D is uncertain. V lost 4 bases, J lost 4 bases, and 14 bases lay in between. Germline V lookup: CDR1 SGHRS, CDR2 YFSETQ. This CDR3 has 14 residues. The CDR3: CASSQSWVATEAFF. CDR3 DNA: TGCGCCAGCAGCCAAAGTTGGGTAGCCACTGAAGCTTTCTTT. The complete variable domain, with remaining parts taken from reference TRBV5-1 and TRBJ1-1, reads KAGVTQTPRYLIKTRGQQVTLSCSPISGHRSVSWYQQTPGQGLQFLFEYFSETQRNKGNFPGRFSGRQFSNSRSEMNVSTLELGDSALYLCASSQSWVATEAFFGQGTRLTVV.

The J gene is TRBJ2-1, the V gene TRBV19, with D perhaps matching TRBD2 (5 bases). Germline CDR1 is LNHDA and CDR2 is SQIVND (reference sequence). Trimming removed 8 bases at V and 2 bases at J, with 13 bases between. The CDR3 has 14 amino acids. The CDR3 DNA reads as TGTGCCAGTGAGGGTCGAAAAACCTACAATGAGCAGTTCTTC. Translation gives CASEGRKTYNEQFF.

The table lists this clone with a count of one. This sequence joins TRBV25-1 and TRBJ1-2; TRBD1 might be the D (5 bases). CDR1 MGHDK and CDR2 SYGVNS come from the germline V gene. The CDR3 has 12 residues. Trimming took 3 bases from V and 6 from J, leaving 8 bases between them. The CDR3 reads CASSDSGNGYTF. Written as DNA, the CDR3 is TGTGCCAGCAGTGATTCAGGGAATGGCTACACCTTC.

The chain employs TRBV11-2 and TRBJ2-3; perhaps D is TRBD1 or TRBD2 (5 bases each). There are 17 residues in the CDR3. Germline V lookup: CDR1 SGHAT, CDR2 FQNNGV. V shed 5 bases and J shed 1 base, with 19 bases lying between them. CDR3 residues: CASSLGMAGTRTDTQYF. The CDR3 region has the DNA TGTGCCAGCAGCCTCGGGATGGCCGGGACCCGCACAGATACGCAGTATTTT.